Here is one T cell receptor (beta chain) with its context. Ten or more counts support this clonotype. There is no known antigen for this receptor. It has no much larger one-base neighbor in the sample; base qualities were not kept. This specimen belongs to a study of Graves' ophthalmopathy and Graves' hyperthyroidism (dated by TCRdb to 2016 to 2019). Turning to the overall study: Peripheral blood was collected at initial diagnosis, before any treatment. The study used TCR beta repertoire signatures to distinguish Graves' ophthalmopathy from Graves' hyperthyroidism and to predict progression to ophthalmopathy. In total, 120 to 150 blood samples were TCR-sequenced: some 43 ophthalmopathy, some 72 hyperthyroidism and some 17 hyperthyroidism-to-ophthalmopathy patients. To explore V-J signatures distinguishing ophthalmopathy from hyperthyroidism, a discovery set of about 99 patients (about 41 ophthalmopathy, about 57 stable hyperthyroidism) was enrolled. The independent validation cohort included 18 to 20 hyperthyroidism patients plus 17 patients who later progressed from hyperthyroidism to ophthalmopathy. In several hyperthyroidism patients, the T-cell repertoires found in thyroid tissue were compared with those found in blood. Following sampling, methimazole starting at 30 mg daily was administered to hyperthyroidism patients, and high-dose intravenous methylprednisolone was administered to ophthalmopathy patients. The 80 to 100 discovery patients were randomly divided into training and test sets at a 7:3 ratio.

Results and caveats for the whole study, not just this receptor: In validation, the model predicted ophthalmopathy progression with nearly 71% sensitivity and around 72% specificity; fewer than 15 predicted patients were CT-confirmed with GO in a median of approximately six months. Sample size was not statistically predetermined, and group allocation was not concealed from the investigators. The 13-signature model separated ophthalmopathy from stable hyperthyroidism with approximately 90% sensitivity and 81% to 82% specificity in cross-validation, and 80%/75% in the test set. Among expanded thyroid clonotypes with frequency above 0.001, most also showed up in blood, which suggests that blood repertoires may reflect the thyroid immune response.

For repertoire sequencing, the TCR beta CDR3 regions were amplified from RNA transcripts. The first round of RT-PCR was done with HTBI primers and the Qiagen OneStep RT-PCR kit, and was followed by a second round of multiplex PCR, then size selection and purification. Libraries were sequenced on an Illumina HiSeq2000 using paired-end 100 bp reads. On the authors' methods: Reads were processed with SOAPnuke, discarding reads with adapters, uncalled bases, mean Phred below 15, or no exact constant-primer or identifier match. COPE v1.2.5 was used to merge high-quality paired reads. Clonotypes were defined as unique nucleotide sequences and were aligned to IMGT TRB V, D and J references using MiTCR v1.1. The analysis was limited to V-J combinations with a frequency above 0.0001, which together covered around 99% of the repertoires. A TCR clonal expansion and chaos score per V-J combination was defined as the ratio of F50 clonal expansion to chaos observed in the TCRdist matrix. Welch's t-statistics and random forest were used to reduce features to about a dozen V-J combinations, which were fed into a naive Bayes classifier. The Morisita-Horn index was used to measure how similar the thyroid and blood repertoires were. TCRdb itself trimmed the public reads at Q25 with fastp, ran MiXCR and retained productive beta chains. CDR3 protein duplicates are merged, each entry listing the most common genes and DNA. Here the V and J calls rest on TCRdb's processing, not on the authors' analysis. The table for this sample lists around 470,000 distinct CDR3 sequences; 13% to 15% of them were counted only once. The biggest ten clones account for 9.8% of the sample.

Patients with ophthalmopathy had moderately to severely active disease, with a Clinical Activity Score of 3 or more, a NOSPECS grade of 4 or more, and a disease duration of less than 3 months. Patients were excluded if they had other autoimmune diseases, uncontrolled infections, pregnancy or lactation. Diagnosis was based on clinical symptoms, serum thyroxine, TRAb, thyroid ultrasound and orbital computed tomography. Ficoll-Paque density gradient centrifugation was used to isolate PBMCs from around 9.1 ml of fresh peripheral blood. Total RNA was extracted using Trizol reagent, and RNA quality was checked on an Agilent 2100 Bioanalyzer. The sequence was collected from a woman aged 30 to 39 with Graves' ophthalmopathy. Donor details come from another sample of the same person, matched by shared clones. Input material: blood.

The DNA is as follows: TGTGCCAGCAGCTTTAACAGGGAGGAAAACTATGGCTACACCTTC. It encodes CASSFNREENYGYTF. Recombination connected TRBV9 to TRBJ1-2; possibly the D gene is TRBD1, per 6 matching bases. Based on the germline V gene, the CDR1 and CDR2 sequences are SGDLS and YYNGEE. The junction carries 15 bases between V and J, which are trimmed by 4 bases and 2 bases respectively. The CDR3 covers 15 residues, taking in both the cysteine and the phenylalanine. Just CDR3 DNA is preserved here, 45 bases in frame from base 1.